This T cell receptor (beta chain) was sequenced during a study of T-cell memory formation after mild COVID-19 (dated by TCRdb to about 2021). General notes on the study: TCR sequence clusters from the two donors were largely donor specific. In two donors, T-cell clones that expanded and contracted after mild COVID-19 were followed by sequencing TCRalpha and TCRbeta repertoires longitudinally. The cohort comprised two young, previously healthy adult volunteers, one female and one male. Points the paper makes about the study in general: Some responding clones were detected in pre-infection memory, suggesting pre-existing cross-reactive memory T cells joined the SARS-CoV-2 response. Contracting CD4+ clones appeared mostly in the CM and EM memory subsets, whereas CD8+ clones were enriched in EMRA. The second-wave clones that peaked on day 37 were not confirmed to be SARS-CoV-2 specific. Clones contracting from day 15 to 85 had balanced CD4/CD8 phenotypes, while a second wave expanding from day 15 to 37 was biased towards CD4+. The study covered only two mild cases, and larger cohorts including severe cases with pre-infection samples were considered necessary.

This clonotype was seen a few times. The antigen it recognizes is unknown. No base quality values were provided; no much bigger clone lies one nucleotide off. These reads were obtained on an Illumina NovaSeq 6000. Using 5'RACE with constant-segment primers, TCRalpha and TCRbeta cDNA libraries were constructed, with sample barcodes and unique molecular identifiers added in the process. Trizol reagent was used to extract RNA from every sample. The libraries were amplified in two PCR steps, and the second step added a second sample barcode and Illumina TruSeq adapters. Sequencing of libraries was performed on an Illumina NovaSeq with 2 x 150 bp paired-end reads. In the source study's methods: Demultiplexing of reads and collapsing into UMI-guided consensus sequences were performed with migec v1.2.7. With mixcr v2.1.11, UMI consensuses were aligned to TRA and TRB V and J templates and assembled into clonotypes. A clonotype was counted as expanded or contracted only when both edgeR and NoisET called the clonotype significant, with the noise models trained on biological replicates. For edgeR calls, the thresholds were a false discovery rate-adjusted p below 0.01 and a log2 fold-change of 1. As an exploratory analysis of dynamics, max-normalized trajectories of the 1000 most abundant clonotypes were examined by PCA with hierarchical clustering. Separately sequenced CD4+ and CD8+ repertoires were used to assign the CD4 or CD8 phenotype of responding clones. TCRdb handled the public reads itself, with Q25 trimming in fastp and clone calling in MiXCR, and kept productive beta chains. A single entry per CDR3 protein holds the most common genes and DNA from its merged rows. The V and J calls shown here were made by TCRdb, not taken from the authors' results. The sample contains some 350,000 distinct CDR3 sequences, 15% to 20% of them found a single time. 20% to 25% of the sample is taken by the ten largest.

Ficoll-Paque density gradient centrifugation was the method used to isolate PBMCs. This sequence was found in a man aged 18 to 29 who had mild COVID-19 (a few samples of this study predate the infection). The sample titles of this study are shuffled in the database, so cell type and time point are left out; the donor was told from shared clones. The sequencing input was PBMCs or a T cell subset sorted from them (not recorded which).

CDR3 region: CASSLVSDNQPQHF. In nucleotide form, the sequence is TGTGCCAGCAGCTTGGTATCGGATAATCAGCCCCAGCATTTT. The rearrangement joined TRBV7-9 to TRBJ1-5; the D gene cannot be resolved reliably. V is pared back by 3 bases and J by 4 bases, with 10 bases lying between the germline termini. From a lookup of the germline V gene (reference sequence), CDR1 and CDR2 are SEHNR and FQNEAQ. The CDR3 runs 14 residues from the cysteine to the phenylalanine. Of the read, only the CDR3 DNA is kept; its 42 bases are in frame from base 1.